One and the same sample provided the 24 T cell receptor beta chains below, sequenced in a study of cytomegalovirus exposure and HLA in healthy donors (dated by TCRdb to the late 2010s). The library was made by the immunoSEQ multiplex PCR assay. What TCRdb holds here is the immuneACCESS table cut down to in-frame rearrangements. Part of the clones is not present; checked against another copy, under half of the missing clones reflect an unresolved V gene, and the others are unexplained. The sample table lists roughly 150,000 clones, 70% to 90% of them with a count of one. 2% to 2.5% of the sample is taken by the ten largest. Sequenced material: PBMCs. Receptors were obtained from a woman under 30 in good health and CMV-seronegative.

This clone was recorded only once. J is TRBJ1-3 and V is TRBV5-6; 7 bases are shared with TRBD1. The V and J ends lost 4 bases and 0 bases, in that order; junction bases with no gene match: 10. Germline assignment: CDR1 SGHDT and CDR2 YYEEEE. CDR3 size: 17 residues. Here the CDR3 reads CASSPRQGIFSGNTIYF. CDR3 nucleotide sequence: TGTGCCAGCAGCCCGAGACAGGGAATCTTCTCTGGAAACACCATATATTTT.

A remark on this clone: The germline gene is not matched at one end of the junction; a read error may be the cause. The chain couples TRBV27 to TRBJ1-5; weak D call: TRBD1 (6 bases). This CDR3 spans 14 amino acids. Germline assignment: CDR1 MNHEY and CDR2 SMNVEV (reference sequence). The CDR3 protein is CASSLTGSDQPQHF. The CDR3 bases are TGTGCCAGCAGTTTGACAGGTAGCGATCAGCCCCAGCATTTT.

The V gene is TRBV18, the J gene TRBJ2-7, with no clear D. Trimming removed 2 bases at V and 3 bases at J, with 14 bases between. The CDR3 is made up of 15 amino acids. Per germline, CDR1 KGHSH and CDR2 LQKENI. This CDR3 reads CASSPRPSVLYEQYF. In DNA form, the CDR3 reads TGTGCCAGCTCACCAAGGCCGAGCGTCCTCTACGAGCAGTACTTC. Variable domain in full (rest from reference TRBV18 and TRBJ2-7): NAGVMQNPRHLVRRRGQEARLRCSPMKGHSHVYWYRQLPEEGLKFMVYLQKENIIDESGMPKERFSAEFPKEGPSILRIQQVVRGDSAAYFCASSPRPSVLYEQYFGPGTRLTVT.

The chain is built from TRBV19 and TRBJ1-4, with D maybe TRBD1 (5 bases). The CDR3 extends over 13 amino acids. The germline V gene has CDR1 LNHDA and CDR2 SQIVND (reference sequence). V was pared by 10 bases and J by 13 bases, with 22 bases between. In DNA, the CDR3 is TGTGCCACTGGGGCAGGCCCACAATTGGGACTGTTTTTT. This codes for CATGAGPQLGLFF.

The chain combines TRBV7-9 with TRBJ1-2, with D perhaps matching TRBD1 (5 bases). This CDR3 region has 15 residues. In germline, CDR1 is SEHNR, CDR2 FQNEAQ (reference sequence). The V and J ends lost 0 bases and 2 bases respectively, with 10 bases between them. CDR3 sequence: CASSLARTSNYGYTF. CDR3 sequence (DNA): TGTGCCAGCAGCTTAGCCCGGACATCCAACTATGGCTACACCTTC.

The V gene is TRBV5-1, the J gene TRBJ2-3; the match to TRBD1 covers 8 bases. The CDR3 is 15 amino acids. Germline CDR1 reads SGHRS; CDR2 reads YFSETQ. V trimming: 1 base; J trimming: 1 base; junction bases outside the gene matches: 2. The CDR3 DNA reads as TGCGCCAGCAGCTTGAGCAGGGGGCGCACAGATACGCAGTATTTT. Encoded protein: CASSLSRGRTDTQYF.

The chain employs TRBV2 and TRBJ2-7; a possible D gene is TRBD2 (6 bases). Germline values: CDR1 SNHLY, CDR2 FYNNEI. This CDR3 spans 15 amino acids. Trimming removed 9 bases at V and 3 bases at J, with 21 bases between. CDR3 coding DNA: TGTGCCAGTCTCCCAAACCGGGACTGGGGCTACGAGCAGTACTTC. This codes for CASLPNRDWGYEQYF. Complete variable domain (other parts from reference TRBV2 and TRBJ2-7): EPEVTQTPSHQVTQMGQEVILRCVPISNHLYFYWYRQILGQKVEFLVSFYNNEISEKSEIFDDQFSVERPDGSNFTLKIRSTKLEDSAMYFCASLPNRDWGYEQYFGPGTRLTVT.

In its sample, this clone was seen a few times. The chain combines TRBV19 with TRBJ2-3, with TRBD1 as a possible D gene (5 bases). Looked up from germline, CDR1 is LNHDA and CDR2 is SQIVND (reference sequence). Trimming removed 5 bases from V and 6 bases from J, with 18 bases in between. The CDR3 totals 15 residues. The CDR3 DNA sequence: TGTGCCAGTAGTGCAGACAGTCTACTGTCGGATACGCAGTATTTT. This translates into CASSADSLLSDTQYF.

The V and J genes are TRBV7-9 and TRBJ1-5; a possible D gene is TRBD1 (5 bases). This CDR3 has 14 residues. Trimming stripped 3 bases from V and 7 bases from J, with 13 bases between. Germline-derived CDR1 and CDR2 are SEHNR and FQNEAQ (reference sequence). The CDR3 DNA is TGTGCCAGCAGCTTCGGCGGGACCGACCAGCCCCAGCATTTT. It translates to CASSFGGTDQPQHF.

The CDR3 sequence: CASSRHQVDEQFF. The CDR3 nucleotides are TGTGCCAGCAGCCGGCACCAGGTGGATGAGCAGTTCTTC. This chain links TRBV7-2 with TRBJ2-1; D is unclear. The germline V gene encodes CDR1 SGHTA and CDR2 FQGNSA. This CDR3 comprises 13 residues. V gave up 5 bases and J gave up 8 bases, with 13 bases separating them.

The genes are TRBV19 and TRBJ1-1; no firm D call. Germline CDR1 reads LNHDA; CDR2 reads SQIVND (reference sequence). CDR3 length: 11 amino acids. The V gene lost 8 bases and the J gene lost 11 bases, with 15 bases spanning the gap. CDR3 protein: CASRAGAGAFF. In DNA, the CDR3 is TGTGCCAGTCGAGCCGGAGCGGGGGCTTTCTTT.

This chain connects TRBV6-5 to TRBJ2-5; TRBD2 matches at 9 bases. J was trimmed by 7 bases and V by 3 bases; bases with no gene match: 9. The CDR3 is made up of 15 amino acids. Germline-derived CDR1 and CDR2 are MNHEY and SVGAGI. This chain's CDR3 is CASSYGAGGPGTQYF. The CDR3 region has the DNA TGTGCCAGCAGTTATGGCGCGGGAGGGCCCGGGACCCAGTACTTC.

The genes are TRBV9 and TRBJ2-2, with no clear D. V was shortened by 7 bases and J by 3 bases, with 10 bases between the two germline ends. In germline, CDR1 is SGDLS, CDR2 YYNGEE. The CDR3 totals 13 residues. As DNA, the CDR3 is TGTGCCAGCTCTCGTACGGACACCGGGGAGCTGTTTTTT. Protein sequence: CASSRTDTGELFF.

This clone was observed once. V is TRBV27 and J is TRBJ1-1, with 7 bases that match TRBD1. The trim removed 10 bases at V and 6 bases at J, leaving 5 bases unmatched. The CDR3 extends over 11 amino acids. Per germline, CDR1 MNHEY and CDR2 SMNVEV (reference sequence). CDR3 in DNA: TGTGCCACCGGGACAGCCGCTGAAGCTTTCTTT. This gives the protein CATGTAAEAFF.

The rearrangement links TRBV27 to TRBJ2-1, with D uncertain. There are 14 residues in the CDR3. V was pared by 2 bases and J by 4 bases, with 9 bases between. The germline gives CDR1 MNHEY, CDR2 SMNVEV (reference sequence). CDR3 nucleotides: TGTGCCAGCAGTTTAGGCGGCGTATACAATGAGCAGTTCTTC. Its translation: CASSLGGVYNEQFF.

The rearrangement links TRBV19 to TRBJ1-2; possibly TRBD1 for D (6 bases). The CDR3 is made up of 12 amino acids. V was pared by 5 bases and J by 8 bases, with 12 bases between. Germline CDR1 is LNHDA and CDR2 is SQIVND (reference sequence). The DNA of the CDR3 is TGTGCCAGTAGTCCACAGGGCTCGGGCTACACCTTC. Its translation: CASSPQGSGYTF.

The chain links TRBV10-1 to TRBJ2-1; TRBD2 matches 11 bases. Germline CDR1 WNHNN, CDR2 SYGVQD (reference sequence). The CDR3 has 17 amino acids. With V trimmed by 2 bases and J by 4 bases, 7 bases remained unmatched. CDR3 nucleotides: TGCGCCAGCAGTGAGACTAGCGGGAGACGCTTGTACAATGAGCAGTTCTTC. Translation gives CASSETSGRRLYNEQFF.

The rearrangement uses TRBV19 and TRBJ1-5; TRBD1 aligns across 10 bases. V lost 10 bases to trimming and J lost 4 bases; unmatched junction nucleotides: 16. Germline assignment: CDR1 LNHDA and CDR2 SQIVND (reference sequence). The CDR3 is 17 amino acids. CDR3: CATTLSRDRGGNQPQHF. DNA for the CDR3: TGTGCCACCACATTGTCCCGGGACAGGGGAGGGAATCAGCCCCAGCATTTT.

In nucleotides, the CDR3 is TGTGCCAGCACCCGACGGGGGGGGAACACCGGGGAGCTGTTTTTT. Translation gives CASTRRGGNTGELFF. This sequence joins TRBV7-9 and TRBJ2-2, with TRBD2 identical over 8 bases. The CDR3 has 15 residues. Germline lookup yields CDR1 SEHNR and CDR2 FQNEAQ (reference sequence). J was trimmed by 1 base and V by 7 bases; bases with no gene match: 5. The whole variable domain, filled in from reference TRBV7-9 and TRBJ2-2, reads DTGVSQNPRHKITKRGQNVTFRCDPISEHNRLYWYRQTLGQGPEFLTYFQNEAQLEKSRLLSDRFSAERPKGSFSTLEIQRTEQGDSAMYLCASTRRGGNTGELFFGEGSRLTVL.

The J gene is TRBJ2-1, the V gene TRBV9, with D perhaps TRBD2 (5 bases). The CDR3 extends over 14 amino acids. Trimming took off 4 bases at V and 8 bases at J, with 16 bases between the two ends. Germline assignment: CDR1 SGDLS and CDR2 YYNGEE. The CDR3 reads CASSLSWVLDEQFF. Written as DNA, the CDR3 is TGTGCCAGCAGCCTCTCCTGGGTACTAGATGAGCAGTTCTTC.

This rearrangement joins TRBV6-1 to TRBJ1-1; 12 positions agree with TRBD1. The length of the CDR3 is 18 residues. The trim removed 4 bases at V and 3 bases at J, leaving 12 bases unmatched. Germline loops: CDR1 MNHNS, CDR2 SASEGT. The CDR3 coding sequence is TGTGCCAGCAGTGCAGGGGACAGGGGGCTAAGTGAGTACACTGAAGCTTTCTTT. Protein sequence: CASSAGDRGLSEYTEAFF.

V and J are TRBV29-1 and TRBJ1-2; D uncertain. CDR3 size: 13 residues. CDR1 is SQVTM, CDR2 ANQGSEA, per germline. The V end lost 7 bases, the J end lost 4 bases, and 16 bases lay between the germline ends. The CDR3 region has the DNA TGCAGCGCCGGCCCAGCGATCCCCTATGGCTACACCTTC. The encoded protein is CSAGPAIPYGYTF.

V is TRBV13 and J is TRBJ1-1; tentative D call: TRBD1 (5 bases). This CDR3 has 13 amino acids. CDR1 is PRHDT, CDR2 FYEKMQ, per germline (reference sequence). V was clipped by 0 bases and J by 7 bases, with 9 bases between them. The CDR3 here is CASSLGQAGEAFF. DNA for the CDR3: TGTGCCAGCAGCTTAGGACAGGCCGGTGAAGCTTTCTTT.

CDR3 in amino acids: CASSPLTGGLNTIYF. The CDR3 nucleotides read TGTGCCAGCTCACCGCTCACAGGGGGCTTAAACACCATATATTTT. V and J are TRBV18 and TRBJ1-3; 9 bases line up with TRBD1. The CDR3 contains 15 residues. V lost 3 bases and J lost 6; bases outside the gene matches: 6. The germline CDR1 and CDR2 sequences are KGHSH and LQKENI.